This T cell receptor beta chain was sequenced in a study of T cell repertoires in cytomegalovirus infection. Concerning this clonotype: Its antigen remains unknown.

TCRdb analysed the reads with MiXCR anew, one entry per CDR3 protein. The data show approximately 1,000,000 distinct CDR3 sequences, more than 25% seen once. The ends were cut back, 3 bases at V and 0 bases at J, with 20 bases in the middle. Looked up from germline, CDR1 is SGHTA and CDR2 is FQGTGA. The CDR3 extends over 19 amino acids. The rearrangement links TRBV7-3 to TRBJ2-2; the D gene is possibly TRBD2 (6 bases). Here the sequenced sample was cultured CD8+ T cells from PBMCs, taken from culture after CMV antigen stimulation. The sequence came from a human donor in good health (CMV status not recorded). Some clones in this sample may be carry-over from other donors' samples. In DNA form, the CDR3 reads TGTGCCAGCAGCTTTAACCCCCTCAGGTCGGGGGCGAACACCGGGGAGCTGTTTTTT. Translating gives CASSFNPLRSGANTGELFF.